One and the same sample provided the 16 T cell receptor beta chains below, sequenced in a study of shared clonotypes between healthy human individuals. This table comes from immunoSEQ multiplex PCR, and its TCRdb copy is limited to in-frame clones, with some not included. The table includes approximately 590,000 clones, 95% to 96% detected once. CD45RO-negative CD8 cells positively selected for CCR7 made up the naive population, which excluded terminally differentiated effector memory CD45RA+ cells. The sample was naive CD8+ T cells sorted from blood. Receptors were obtained from a woman aged 30 to 39 in good health.

The rearrangement uses TRBV4-1 and TRBJ2-1; D is ambiguous. Trimming left V 2 bases short and J 4 bases short, with 9 bases between. Germline V gives CDR1 MGHRA, CDR2 YSYEKL. CDR3 length equals 14 residues. This CDR3 reads CASSQFPLYNEQFF. DNA of the CDR3: TGCGCCAGCAGCCAATTTCCATTGTACAATGAGCAGTTCTTC.

This clone was seen once. This chain connects TRBV15 to TRBJ2-5; TRBD1 aligns across 7 bases. CDR3 length equals 14 residues. V lost 3 bases, J lost 1 base, and 2 bases stayed unmatched. From germline, CDR1 is LNHNV and CDR2 YYDKDF (reference sequence). CDR3 loop: CATSSGDSQETQYF. Written as DNA, the CDR3 is TGTGCCACCAGCAGTGGGGACAGCCAAGAGACCCAGTACTTC.

The V call is TRBV7-8, the J call TRBJ1-2; 7 nucleotides match TRBD1. Looked up from germline, CDR1 is SGHVS and CDR2 is FQNEAQ. The CDR3 covers 14 residues. Trimming took 5 bases from V and 7 from J; bases not matched to a gene: 10. CDR3: CASSDIYRGSGYTF. The CDR3 nucleotides are TGTGCCAGCAGCGATATTTACAGGGGAAGTGGCTACACCTTC.

This chain joins TRBV9 and TRBJ1-4; D call uncertain. V was shortened by 3 bases and J by 5 bases, with 11 bases between the two germline ends. This CDR3 spans 14 amino acids. Germline lookup yields CDR1 SGDLS and CDR2 YYNGEE. The DNA of the CDR3 is TGTGCCAGCAGCGAACGCTCAGGAAATGAAAAACTGTTTTTT. Its translation is CASSERSGNEKLFF.

The V and J genes are TRBV5-4 and TRBJ2-2; the D gene is possibly TRBD2 (5 bases). The CDR3 extends over 14 amino acids. Trimming stripped 2 bases from V and 1 base from J, with 6 bases between. The V gene's germline CDR1 is SGHNT and CDR2 YYREEE (reference sequence). The CDR3 sequence: CASSFSENTGELFF. CDR3 DNA sequence: TGTGCCAGCAGCTTTAGCGAGAACACCGGGGAGCTGTTTTTT.

The chain has TRBV5-4 and TRBJ2-7; possible D gene TRBD2, 5 bases. Germline V gene data show CDR1 as SGHNT and CDR2 as YYREEE (reference sequence). There are 14 residues in the CDR3. V was shortened by 2 bases and J by 2 bases, with 11 bases between the two germline ends. Here the CDR3 reads CASSFGGTAYEQYF. The CDR3 DNA is TGTGCCAGCAGCTTTGGAGGTACAGCCTACGAGCAGTACTTC.

This sequence joins TRBV12-5 and TRBJ2-3; D gene uncertain. This CDR3 is 13 amino acids long. CDR1 and CDR2 from the germline V gene are LGHNT and FRNRAP. The V end was cut by 1 base, the J end by 3 bases, with 5 bases between. CDR3 DNA sequence: TGTGCTAGTGGTTTGGCCGTGACAGATACGCAGTATTTT. Translated: CASGLAVTDTQYF.

The chain joins TRBV28 to TRBJ1-5, with D tentatively TRBD1 (5 bases). This CDR3 contains 15 residues. Between the trimmed V and J ends, which lost 3 bases and 3 bases, there was a span of 12 bases. Germline lookup yields CDR1 MDHEN and CDR2 SYDVKM. The CDR3 is CASSFGVGVNQPQHF. The CDR3 DNA reads TGTGCCAGCAGTTTCGGAGTGGGGGTCAATCAGCCCCAGCATTTT.

V is TRBV6-1 and J is TRBJ2-2, with a possible D match to TRBD2 (6 bases). The CDR3 totals 17 residues. V lost 2 bases and J 0 bases, leaving 13 bases between the germline ends. Germline assignment: CDR1 MNHNS and CDR2 SASEGT. DNA for the CDR3: TGTGCCAGCAGTGAACTGGCCAGCGGGTCGAACACCGGGGAGCTGTTTTTT. This translates into CASSELASGSNTGELFF.

Remarks on this clone: This specimen includes other DNA sequences encoding the same CDR3. The rearrangement joins TRBV6-6 to TRBJ2-7, with 7 bases fitting TRBD2. Germline V gene data show CDR1 as MNHNY and CDR2 as SVGAGI (reference sequence). The CDR3 is made up of 14 amino acids. V was clipped by 5 bases and J by 1 base; unmatched bases: 5. The CDR3 nucleotides read TGTGCCAGCAGTCCCGGGGGGTCGTCCTACGAGCAGTACTTC. Amino acid sequence: CASSPGGSSYEQYF.

The V and J genes are TRBV7-9 and TRBJ2-7; the D is unclear. The CDR3 is made up of 13 amino acids. Germline loops: CDR1 SEHNR, CDR2 FQNEAQ (reference sequence). V was clipped by 3 bases and J by 2 bases, with 8 bases between them. CDR3 residues: CASSFDSTYEQYF. The CDR3 nucleotides read TGTGCCAGCAGCTTCGATAGTACCTACGAGCAGTACTTC.

J is TRBJ1-1 and V is TRBV28; no reliable D call. The CDR3 is 13 amino acids. V dropped 10 bases and J dropped 0 bases, with 12 bases sitting between them. Germline V gives CDR1 MDHEN, CDR2 SYDVKM. The CDR3, as DNA: TGTGCCACCATGGACCGCGTGAACACTGAAGCTTTCTTT. Translating gives CATMDRVNTEAFF.

V usage is TRBV19 and J usage is TRBJ1-5, with 7 bases aligning to TRBD1. Germline lookup yields CDR1 LNHDA and CDR2 SQIVND (reference sequence). The CDR3 length is 19 residues. J gave up 0 bases and V 8 bases, and 19 bases lay outside the gene matches. The DNA of the CDR3 is TGTGCCAGTTGTCCGGGAATCGGACAGGACTACTTTAGCAATCAGCCCCAGCATTTT. Protein: CASCPGIGQDYFSNQPQHF.

Here the CDR3 DNA reads TGTGCCAGCAAGGCAGGGGGCAATGAGCAGTTCTTC. Its translation is CASKAGGNEQFF. The chain has TRBV28 and TRBJ2-1; 7 bases map to TRBD1. V shed 7 bases, J shed 6 bases, and the junction held 3 bases outside the gene matches. The CDR3 extends over 12 amino acids. Per germline, CDR1 MDHEN and CDR2 SYDVKM.

J is TRBJ1-2 and V is TRBV27; no reliable D call. Germline assignment: CDR1 MNHEY and CDR2 SMNVEV (reference sequence). The CDR3 length is 12 residues. V gave up 8 bases and J gave up 4 bases, with 11 bases separating them. The CDR3 nucleotides are TGTGCCAGCGGAGGGTTGGGCTATGGCTACACCTTC. Its protein product is CASGGLGYGYTF.

V gene TRBV7-9 combines with J gene TRBJ1-2; 9 bases are a match to TRBD1. Per germline, CDR1 SEHNR and CDR2 FQNEAQ (reference sequence). CDR3 length: 16 residues. Losses at the gene ends were 1 base for V and 4 bases for J; bases not matched to a gene: 7. CDR3 sequence (DNA): TGTGCCAGCAGCTTAGGGGGACAGGGAGGGGTCTATGGCTACACCTTC. Translating gives CASSLGGQGGVYGYTF.